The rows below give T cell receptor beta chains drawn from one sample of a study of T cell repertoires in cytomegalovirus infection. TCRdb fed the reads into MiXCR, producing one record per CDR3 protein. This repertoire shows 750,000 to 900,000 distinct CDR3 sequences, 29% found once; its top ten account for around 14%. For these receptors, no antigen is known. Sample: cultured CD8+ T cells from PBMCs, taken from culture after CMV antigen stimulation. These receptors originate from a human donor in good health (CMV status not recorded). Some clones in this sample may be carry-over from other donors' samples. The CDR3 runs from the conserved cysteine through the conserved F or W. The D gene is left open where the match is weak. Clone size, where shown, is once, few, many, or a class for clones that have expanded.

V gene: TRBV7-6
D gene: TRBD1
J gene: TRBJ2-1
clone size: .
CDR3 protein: CASNSGTGSDLGEQFF
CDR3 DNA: TGTGCCAGCAACTCAGGGACAGGGAGCGACCTAGGTGAGCAGTTCTTC

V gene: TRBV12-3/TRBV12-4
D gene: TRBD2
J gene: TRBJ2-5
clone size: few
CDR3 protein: CASSVLAAQETQYF
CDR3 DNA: TGTGCCAGCAGTGTCCTAGCGGCTCAAGAGACCCAGTACTTC

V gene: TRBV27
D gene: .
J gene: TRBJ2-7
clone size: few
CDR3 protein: CASSLSPGDPYEQYF
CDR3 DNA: TGTGCCAGCAGTTTATCTCCGGGGGACCCTTACGAGCAGTACTTC

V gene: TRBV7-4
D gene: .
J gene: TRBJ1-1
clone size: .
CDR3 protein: CASSLVGRGSEAFF
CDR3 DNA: TGTGCCAGCAGCTTAGTCGGCAGGGGATCTGAAGCTTTCTTT

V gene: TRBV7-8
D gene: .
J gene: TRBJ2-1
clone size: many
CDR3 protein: CASSSTDPLQGAQQFF
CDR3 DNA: TGTGCCAGCAGCTCGACAGACCCTCTACAAGGGGCCCAGCAGTTCTTC

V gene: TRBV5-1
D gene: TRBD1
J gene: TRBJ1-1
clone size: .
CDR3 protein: CASSLEQTGENTEAFF
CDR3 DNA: TGCGCCAGCAGCTTGGAACAGACAGGGGAGAACACTGAAGCTTTCTTT

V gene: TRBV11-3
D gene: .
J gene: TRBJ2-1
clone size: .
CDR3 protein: CASSLRKETSDSYNEQFF
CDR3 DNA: TGTGCCAGCAGCTTAAGAAAAGAAACAAGCGACTCCTACAATGAGCAGTTCTTC

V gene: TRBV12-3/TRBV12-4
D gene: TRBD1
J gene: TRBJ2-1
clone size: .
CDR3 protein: CASSGQGYNEQFF
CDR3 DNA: TGTGCCAGCAGTGGACAGGGCTACAATGAGCAGTTCTTC

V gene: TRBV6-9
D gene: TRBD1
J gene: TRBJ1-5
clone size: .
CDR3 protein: CASSWDRGRVNSNQPQHF
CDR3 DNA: TGTGCCAGCAGTTGGGACAGGGGGCGCGTAAATAGCAATCAGCCCCAGCATTTT

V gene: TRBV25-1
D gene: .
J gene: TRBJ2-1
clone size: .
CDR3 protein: CASSPPRGRVNEQFF
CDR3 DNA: TGTGCCAGCAGTCCCCCCCGGGGCAGGGTCAATGAGCAGTTCTTC

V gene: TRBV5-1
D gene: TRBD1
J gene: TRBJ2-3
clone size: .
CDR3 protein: CASSTGQSTDTQYF
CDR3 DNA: TGTGCCAGCAGTACGGGACAGAGCACAGATACGCAGTATTTT

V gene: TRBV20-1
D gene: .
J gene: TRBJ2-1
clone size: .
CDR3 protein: CSAREPPRAVRGIPYNEQFF
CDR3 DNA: TGCAGTGCTAGGGAACCACCCCGGGCAGTGCGAGGCATTCCATACAATGAGCAGTTCTTC

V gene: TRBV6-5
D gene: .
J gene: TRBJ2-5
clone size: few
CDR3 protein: CASSYRDLEETQYF
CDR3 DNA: TGTGCCAGCAGTTATCGTGACTTGGAGGAGACCCAGTACTTC

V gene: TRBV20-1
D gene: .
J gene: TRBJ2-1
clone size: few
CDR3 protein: CSARASDYNEQFF
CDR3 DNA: TGCAGTGCTAGAGCTAGCGACTACAATGAGCAGTTCTTC

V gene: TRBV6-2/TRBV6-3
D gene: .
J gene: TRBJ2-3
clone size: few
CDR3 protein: CASIGGALWSVTDTQYF
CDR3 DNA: TGTGCCAGCATCGGAGGGGCGCTTTGGTCCGTCACAGATACGCAGTATTTT

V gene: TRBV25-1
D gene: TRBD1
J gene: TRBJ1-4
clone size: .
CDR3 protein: CASTGETNEKLFF
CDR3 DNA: TGTGCCTCAACAGGGGAAACTAATGAAAAACTGTTTTTT

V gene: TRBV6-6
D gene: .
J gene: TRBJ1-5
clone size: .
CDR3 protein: CASWQQGGEYSNQPQHF
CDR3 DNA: TGTGCCAGCTGGCAACAGGGAGGGGAGTATAGCAATCAGCCCCAGCATTTT

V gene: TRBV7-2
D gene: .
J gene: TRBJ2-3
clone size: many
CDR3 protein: CASSQGTFSATDTQYF
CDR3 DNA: TGTGCCAGCAGCCAGGGGACTTTTTCCGCCACAGATACGCAGTATTTT

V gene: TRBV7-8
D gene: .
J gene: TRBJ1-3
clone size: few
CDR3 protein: CASGRAGRDTIYF
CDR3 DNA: TGTGCCAGCGGTCGGGCAGGGCGAGACACCATATATTTT

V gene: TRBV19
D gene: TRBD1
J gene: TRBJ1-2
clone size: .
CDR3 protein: CASSIAHGQGSGYTF
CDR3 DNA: TGTGCCAGTAGTATAGCCCATGGACAGGGGAGTGGCTACACCTTC

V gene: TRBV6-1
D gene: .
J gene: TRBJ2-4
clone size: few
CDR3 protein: CASTELKNIQYF
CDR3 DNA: TGTGCCAGCACTGAACTCAAAAACATTCAGTACTTC

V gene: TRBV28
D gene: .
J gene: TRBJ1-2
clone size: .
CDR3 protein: CASWWDYGYTF
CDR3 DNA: TGTGCCAGTTGGTGGGACTATGGCTACACCTTC

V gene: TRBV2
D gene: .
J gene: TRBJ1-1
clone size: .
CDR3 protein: CASSEARKNTEAFF
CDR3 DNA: TGTGCCAGCAGTGAAGCGCGGAAGAACACTGAAGCTTTCTTT

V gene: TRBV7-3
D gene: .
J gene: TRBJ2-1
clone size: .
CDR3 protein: CASSSRKDVQFF
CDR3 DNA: TGTGCCAGCAGCTCAAGAAAAGACGTGCAGTTCTTC

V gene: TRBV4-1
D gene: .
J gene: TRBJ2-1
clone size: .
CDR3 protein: CASSQEPTDYNEQFF
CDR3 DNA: TGCGCCAGCAGCCAAGAACCGACAGATTACAATGAGCAGTTCTTC

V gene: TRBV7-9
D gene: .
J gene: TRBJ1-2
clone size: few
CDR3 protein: CASSLEQANYGYTF
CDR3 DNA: TGTGCCAGCAGCTTAGAGCAGGCTAACTATGGCTACACCTTC

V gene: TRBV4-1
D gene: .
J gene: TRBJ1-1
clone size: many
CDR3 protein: CASSQGRAEAFF
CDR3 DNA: TGCGCCAGCAGCCAGGGCAGAGCTGAAGCTTTCTTT

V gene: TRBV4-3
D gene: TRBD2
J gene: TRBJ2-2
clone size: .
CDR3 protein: CASSQGGASGGNSVDTGELFF
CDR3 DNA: TGCGCCAGCAGCCAAGGAGGCGCTAGCGGGGGAAATTCGGTGGACACCGGGGAGCTGTTTTTT

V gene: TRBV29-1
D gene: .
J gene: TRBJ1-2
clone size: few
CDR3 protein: CSVTLQPRDGYTF
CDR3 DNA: TGCAGCGTTACCCTACAGCCCCGGGATGGCTACACCTTC

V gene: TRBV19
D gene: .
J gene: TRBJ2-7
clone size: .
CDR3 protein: CASSIDDRRYEQYF
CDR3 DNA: TGTGCCAGTAGTATAGACGATCGCAGATACGAGCAGTACTTC

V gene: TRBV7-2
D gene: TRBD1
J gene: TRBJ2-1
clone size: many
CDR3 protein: CASSLDRVDEQFF
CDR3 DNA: TGTGCCAGCAGTCTAGACAGGGTGGATGAGCAGTTCTTC

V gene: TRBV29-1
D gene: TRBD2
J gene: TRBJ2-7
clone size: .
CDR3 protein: CSVEDGTSGGEQYF
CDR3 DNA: TGCAGCGTTGAAGATGGGACTAGCGGGGGCGAGCAGTACTTC

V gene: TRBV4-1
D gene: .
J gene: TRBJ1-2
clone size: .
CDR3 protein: CASSQALRNYGYTF
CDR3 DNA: TGCGCCAGCAGCCAAGCCTTGCGGAACTATGGCTACACCTTC

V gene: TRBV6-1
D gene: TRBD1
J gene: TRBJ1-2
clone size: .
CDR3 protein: CASSAPGQGTDGYTF
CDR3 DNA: TGTGCCAGCAGTGCCCCCGGACAGGGAACGGATGGCTACACCTTC

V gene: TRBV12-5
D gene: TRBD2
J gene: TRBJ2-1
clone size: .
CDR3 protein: CASGGSGGPNEQFF
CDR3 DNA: TGTGCTAGTGGTGGGTCGGGGGGGCCGAATGAGCAGTTCTTC

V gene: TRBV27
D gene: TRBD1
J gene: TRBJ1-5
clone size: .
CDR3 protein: CASSLGPPGGDLPQHF
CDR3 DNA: TGTGCCAGCAGTTTAGGTCCTCCAGGGGGGGATTTGCCCCAGCATTTT

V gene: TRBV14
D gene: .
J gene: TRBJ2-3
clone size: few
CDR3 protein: CASSSKGRGLPDTQYF
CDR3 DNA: TGTGCCAGCAGCTCCAAGGGGAGGGGGCTGCCAGATACGCAGTATTTT

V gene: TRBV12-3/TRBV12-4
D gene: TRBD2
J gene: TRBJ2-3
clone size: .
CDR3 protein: CASSPGLAGLLSTDTQYF
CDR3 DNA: TGTGCCAGCAGCCCGGGACTAGCGGGGCTTCTAAGCACAGATACGCAGTATTTT

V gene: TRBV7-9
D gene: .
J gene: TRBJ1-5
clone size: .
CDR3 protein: CASSQDKQPQHF
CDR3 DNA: TGTGCCAGCAGCCAGGACAAACAGCCCCAGCATTTT

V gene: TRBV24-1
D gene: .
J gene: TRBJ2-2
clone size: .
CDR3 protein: CATSDSPPGELFF
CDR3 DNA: TGTGCCACCAGTGATTCCCCCCCCGGGGAGCTGTTTTTT

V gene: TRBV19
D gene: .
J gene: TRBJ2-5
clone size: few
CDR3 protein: CASSVGEETQYF
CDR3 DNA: TGTGCCAGTAGTGTGGGGGAAGAGACCCAGTACTTC

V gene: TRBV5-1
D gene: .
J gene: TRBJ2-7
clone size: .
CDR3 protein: CASSLADRYPSYEQYF
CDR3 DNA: TGCGCCAGCAGCTTGGCCGATAGGTACCCCTCCTACGAGCAGTACTTC

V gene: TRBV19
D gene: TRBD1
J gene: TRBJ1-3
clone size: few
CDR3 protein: CASRKTGAGNTIYF
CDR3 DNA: TGTGCCAGTAGGAAGACAGGGGCAGGAAACACCATATATTTT

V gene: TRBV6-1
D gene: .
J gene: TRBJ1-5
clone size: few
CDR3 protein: CASSPTEVQHF
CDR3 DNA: TGTGCCAGCAGTCCTACTGAGGTCCAGCATTTT

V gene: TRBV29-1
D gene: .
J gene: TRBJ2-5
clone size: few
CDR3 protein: CSVEKRAEQETQYF
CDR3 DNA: TGCAGCGTTGAGAAACGGGCAGAACAAGAGACCCAGTACTTC

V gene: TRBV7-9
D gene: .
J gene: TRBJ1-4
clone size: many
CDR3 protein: CASSSTGTTNEKLFF
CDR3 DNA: TGTGCCAGCAGCTCAACAGGGACAACTAATGAAAAACTGTTTTTT

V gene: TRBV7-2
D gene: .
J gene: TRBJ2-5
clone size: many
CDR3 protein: CASIAGEQETQYF
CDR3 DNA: TGTGCCAGCATTGCCGGTGAGCAAGAGACCCAGTACTTC

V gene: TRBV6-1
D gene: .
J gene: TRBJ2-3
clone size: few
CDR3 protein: CASSDQGRGSDTQYF
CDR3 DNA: TGTGCCAGCAGTGACCAGGGAAGGGGGTCAGATACGCAGTATTTT

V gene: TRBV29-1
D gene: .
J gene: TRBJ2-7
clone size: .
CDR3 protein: CSGGTDENYEQYF
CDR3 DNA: TGCAGCGGCGGGACAGACGAAAACTACGAGCAGTACTTC

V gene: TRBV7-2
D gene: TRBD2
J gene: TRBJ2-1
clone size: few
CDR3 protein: CASSLGVWRGGSYNEQFF
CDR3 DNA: TGTGCCAGCAGCTTAGGAGTATGGCGGGGGGGTTCCTACAATGAGCAGTTCTTC

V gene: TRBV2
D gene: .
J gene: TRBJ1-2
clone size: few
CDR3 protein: CASRRDGVRNYGYTF
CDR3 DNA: TGTGCCAGCAGACGGGACGGAGTTCGTAACTATGGCTACACCTTC

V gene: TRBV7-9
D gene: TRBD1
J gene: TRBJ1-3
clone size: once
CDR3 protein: CASSSPETGGLPGNTIYF
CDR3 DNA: TGTGCCAGCAGCTCCCCCGAGACAGGGGGCTTGCCTGGAAACACCATATATTTT

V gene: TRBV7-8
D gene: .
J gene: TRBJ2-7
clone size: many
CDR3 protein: CASSPGFLEQYF
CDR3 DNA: TGTGCCAGCAGCCCAGGGTTCTTAGAGCAGTACTTC

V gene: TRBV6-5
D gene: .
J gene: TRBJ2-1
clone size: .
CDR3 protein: CASGWQEQFF
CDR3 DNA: TGTGCCAGCGGCTGGCAAGAGCAGTTCTTC